The present entry profiles one T cell receptor (beta chain) with its context. Sequencing used immunoSEQ multiplex PCR; TCRdb keeps in-frame clones, though not all of them. This table holds approximately 97,000 clones, 96% found once. The data were obtained in a study of technical replicates of blood from a handful of donors. V shed 1 base and J 6 bases; nucleotides not matched to a gene: 3. Germline V gene sequence: CDR1 SGHVS, CDR2 FQNEAQ. The CDR3 runs to 13 residues. Sample: T cells isolated from PBMCs. The clonotype comes from a human donor in good health. The chain couples TRBV7-8 to TRBJ2-7; 7 bases map to TRBD1. The CDR3 reads CASSLGQGTEQYF. Here the CDR3 DNA reads TGTGCCAGCAGCTTAGGACAGGGAACCGAGCAGTACTTC.